One sample yielded the 27 T cell receptor beta chains listed below, sequenced in a study of vaccination effects on CD4 cells after COVID-19. These receptors have no known antigen. Clones were sequenced by immunoSEQ multiplex PCR, and TCRdb holds only the in-frame ones, with some missing. The table lists some 69,000 clones, 65% to 85% of them singletons. Under the ViraFEST assay, PBMC were stimulated with viral peptide pools so that antigen-specific CD4+ T cells expanded. Sequencing was performed afterwards. Having been cultured for 10 days, the cells underwent CD4+ T cell isolation. Each vaccine recipient was nucleocapsid antibody negative and had no prior SARS-CoV-2 infection. The sample in question was CD4+ T cells from PBMCs cultured with HCoV-NL63 spike peptides, obtained before COVID-19 vaccination. These receptors originate from a human donor who received a COVID-19 vaccine.

The gene calls are TRBV7-6 and TRBJ2-3, with 7 nucleotides matching TRBD1. Germline values: CDR1 SGHVS, CDR2 FNYEAQ. V dropped 5 bases and J dropped 2; count of bases not matched to a gene: 16. The CDR3 runs to 18 residues. The CDR3 DNA reads TGTGCCAGCAGCCCATCCCAACTTATGACAGGGCACACAGATACGCAGTATTTT. Its translation is CASSPSQLMTGHTDTQYF.

This clone was seen more than once but under ten times. The J gene is TRBJ2-3, the V gene TRBV2; TRBD1 matches 7 bases. The CDR3 runs 14 residues. J lost 2 bases, V lost 6 bases, and 5 bases had no gene match. CDR1 and CDR2 (germline): SNHLY, FYNNEI. CDR3 amino acids: CASRSRGHTDTQYF. The CDR3 coding sequence is TGTGCCAGCAGGTCGAGGGGGCACACAGATACGCAGTATTTT.

The genes are TRBV2 and TRBJ1-1; 9 bases fit TRBD1. The CDR3 is 14 residues long. Germline CDR1 and CDR2: SNHLY and FYNNEI. J gave up 11 bases and V 3 bases, and 10 bases lay outside the gene matches. CDR3 DNA sequence: TGTGCCAGCAGTGAGACCTCAGGGACAGGGTATGCTTTCTTT. This codes for CASSETSGTGYAFF.

This clone was counted between two and nine times. CDR3: CASSLRSDEQYV. In DNA form, the CDR3 reads TGTGCCAGCAGCTTACGCAGCGACGAGCAGTACGTC. The chain carries TRBV7-9 and TRBJ2-7; D remains unclear. There are 12 residues in the CDR3. Trimming took 2 bases from V and 5 from J, leaving 7 bases between them. Germline V gene data show CDR1 as SEHNR and CDR2 as FQNEAQ (reference sequence).

The V gene is TRBV5-4, the J gene TRBJ1-1, with TRBD1 as a possible D gene (6 bases). The CDR3 loop spans 14 amino acids. CDR1 SGHNT and CDR2 YYREEE come from the germline V gene (reference sequence). The V end was cut by 0 bases, the J end by 6 bases, with 12 bases between. Here the CDR3 DNA reads TGTGCCAGCAGCTTGGCGGGGGGCGATTCTGAAGCTTTCTTT. Amino acid sequence: CASSLAGGDSEAFF. The full variable domain, with the rest looked up from reference TRBV5-4 and TRBJ1-1, is ETGVTQSPTHLIKTRGQQVTLRCSSQSGHNTVSWYQQALGQGPQFIFQYYREEENGRGNFPPRFSGLQFPNYSSELNVNALELDDSALYLCASSLAGGDSEAFFGQGTRLTVV.

The genes are TRBV7-3 and TRBJ2-1; D uncertain. The CDR3 is made up of 14 amino acids. V gave up 4 bases and J gave up 8 bases, with 15 bases separating them. From germline, CDR1 is SGHTA and CDR2 FQGTGA. The CDR3 region is CASSSRPKADEQFF. CDR3 bases: TGTGCCAGCAGCTCCAGGCCAAAAGCCGATGAGCAGTTCTTC.

The chain is built from TRBV7-9 and TRBJ1-1; 9 positions agree with TRBD1. Trimming at V came to 5 bases and at J to 11 bases, leaving 15 bases not matched to a gene. CDR3 size: 15 residues. Germline V CDR1 and CDR2: SEHNR, FQNEAQ (reference sequence). The CDR3 reads CASSRKTGGDLLAFF. In DNA form, the CDR3 reads TGTGCCAGCAGCCGAAAGACAGGGGGGGATCTATTGGCTTTCTTT.

This clone was seen just once. V gene TRBV6-2 or TRBV6-3 combines with J gene TRBJ1-2; D remains ambiguous. Trimming pared 5 bases from V and 6 bases from J, leaving 10 bases between. CDR3 size: 12 residues. Germline assignment: CDR1 MNHEY and CDR2 SVGEGT. The CDR3 nucleotides read TGTGCCAGCAGTCACGGACGTGATGGCTACACCTTC. Its translation: CASSHGRDGYTF.

The chain combines TRBV5-1 with TRBJ2-3; D gene uncertain. The V end was cut by 0 bases, the J end by 4 bases, with 12 bases between. The germline gives CDR1 SGHRS, CDR2 YFSETQ. The CDR3 loop spans 15 amino acids. DNA of the CDR3: TGCGCCAGCAGCTTGGCGAGCACCCCGGCAGATACGCAGTATTTT. Amino acids: CASSLASTPADTQYF.

This clone has more than one count but fewer than ten. Other DNA variants within this sample encode the same CDR3. The J gene is TRBJ1-5, the V gene TRBV12-3 or TRBV12-4; D call uncertain. Trimming took 8 bases from V and 2 from J, leaving 10 bases between them. The CDR3 runs 13 residues. CDR3 nucleotide sequence: TGTGCCAGCGCGCAAGGGCGCAATCAGCCCCAGCATTTT. Amino acids: CASAQGRNQPQHF.

V and J are TRBV5-6 and TRBJ2-7; no firm D call. CDR3 length equals 13 residues. Looked up from germline, CDR1 is SGHDT and CDR2 is YYEEEE. The V end was cut by 0 bases, the J end by 3 bases, with 7 bases between. As DNA, the CDR3 is TGTGCCAGCAGCTTGGCAGCGAACTACGAGCAGTACGTC. Amino acids: CASSLAANYEQYV.

This clone occurred once. The chain recombines TRBV21-1 with TRBJ2-7. TRBV21-1 is annotated as a pseudogene. This CDR3 spans 12 amino acids. CDR3 sequence reads: CASLGKLYEQYV. The CDR3 DNA sequence: TGTGCCAGCTTAGGAAAACTCTACGAGCAGTACGTC.

The chain employs TRBV9 and TRBJ2-3, with D possibly matching TRBD2 (6 bases). Germline V lookup: CDR1 SGDLS, CDR2 YYNGEE. The V and J ends lost 4 bases and 7 bases respectively, with 16 bases between them. The CDR3 length is 14 residues. This chain's CDR3 is CASSSRMGTYTQYF. The CDR3, as DNA: TGTGCCAGCAGCTCTCGAATGGGGACTTATACGCAGTATTTT.

This clone was counted a single time. This chain connects TRBV2 to TRBJ2-5; TRBD1 matches 8 bases. The CDR3 totals 15 residues. The germline CDR1 and CDR2 sequences are SNHLY and FYNNEI. The ends lost 4 bases at V and 3 bases at J; junction bases unmatched: 7. CDR3 loop: CASSVFQGAEETQYF. The CDR3 bases are TGTGCCAGCAGTGTGTTCCAGGGGGCGGAAGAGACCCAGTACTTC.

J is TRBJ1-2 and V is TRBV18; TRBD1 matches at 7 bases. The junction had 3 bases not matched to a gene; V was cut back by 2 bases and J by 3 bases. Germline V gives CDR1 KGHSH, CDR2 LQKENI. The CDR3 has 14 amino acids. The CDR3 nucleotides read TGTGCCAGCTCACCAGAGACAGGGCACTATGGCTACACCTTC. Protein: CASSPETGHYGYTF.

This chain links TRBV24-1 with TRBJ1-4; D possibly corresponds to TRBD1 (5 bases). Between the trimmed V and J ends, which lost 6 bases and 6 bases, there was a span of 10 bases. Germline CDR1 reads KGHDR; CDR2 reads SFDVKD. This CDR3 region has 13 residues. The CDR3 spells CATSRGRDEKLFF. The CDR3 DNA sequence: TGTGCCACCAGTCGAGGCAGGGATGAAAAACTGTTTTTT.

The rearrangement links TRBV6-6 to TRBJ1-2; D may be TRBD1 (5 bases). Germline loops: CDR1 MNHNY, CDR2 SVGAGI (reference sequence). Trimming stripped 2 bases from V and 4 bases from J, with 11 bases between. This CDR3 has 14 residues. This chain's CDR3 is CASSYQGPGYGYTF. The CDR3 nucleotides read TGTGCCAGCAGTTACCAGGGACCCGGCTATGGCTACACCTTC.

This rearrangement joins TRBV6-5 to TRBJ1-2; TRBD1 might be the D (5 bases). This CDR3 is 14 amino acids long. Trimming cost V 6 bases and J 5 bases, with 16 bases left between them. Looked up from germline, CDR1 is MNHEY and CDR2 is SVGAGI. CDR3 in amino acids: CASRDIREVYGYTF. The CDR3 DNA reads TGTGCCAGCAGGGATATCAGGGAGGTTTATGGCTACACCTTC.

This rearrangement joins TRBV18 to TRBJ1-4, with D uncertain. Looked up from germline, CDR1 is KGHSH and CDR2 is LQKENI. Between the trimmed V and J ends, which lost 3 bases and 7 bases, there was a span of 12 bases. The length of the CDR3 is 14 residues. The CDR3, as DNA: TGTGCCAGCTCACCGTCATCTATTCTTGAAAAACTGTTTTTT. Protein: CASSPSSILEKLFF.

The chain uses TRBV5-4 and TRBJ2-3; 10 nucleotides agree with TRBD2. Unmatched junction bases numbered 1, after V lost 3 bases and J lost 3 bases. Germline V gene lookup returns CDR1 SGHNT and CDR2 YYREEE (reference sequence). This CDR3 region has 14 residues. The CDR3 region is CASSWTSGTDTQYF. The CDR3 coding sequence is TGTGCCAGCAGCTGGACTAGCGGTACAGATACGCAGTATTTT.

The CDR3 loop is CASSQDRRGSYGYTF. As DNA, the CDR3 is TGCGCCAGCAGCCAAGATCGGCGGGGGTCCTATGGCTACACCTTC. This sequence joins TRBV4-3 and TRBJ1-2; D might be TRBD1 (5 bases). V shed 0 bases and J shed 4 bases, with 12 bases lying between them. Looked up from germline, CDR1 is LGHNA and CDR2 is YSLEER. The CDR3 spans 15 residues.

The rearrangement links TRBV7-9 to TRBJ2-2, with 12 bases aligning to TRBD2. The CDR3 contains 16 residues. The V gene end was trimmed by 5 bases and the J gene end by 3 bases; junction bases not matched to a gene: 4. Looked up from germline, CDR1 is SEHNR and CDR2 is FQNEAQ (reference sequence). The CDR3 protein is CASSPTSGGYTGELFF. In DNA, the CDR3 is TGTGCCAGCAGCCCCACTAGCGGGGGGTACACCGGGGAGCTGTTTTTT.

The rearrangement uses TRBV4-1 and TRBJ2-1; TRBD1 matches at 7 bases. This CDR3 comprises 16 residues. The V segment lost 2 bases and the J segment 1 base; nucleotides outside the gene matches: 5. Looked up from germline, CDR1 is MGHRA and CDR2 is YSYEKL. Here the CDR3 DNA reads TGCGCCAGCAGCCAAACGACAGGGATATCCTACAATGAGCAGTTCTTC. This translates into CASSQTTGISYNEQFF.

This chain joins TRBV6-5 and TRBJ2-5; perhaps TRBD2 as D (5 bases). Trimming pared 6 bases from V and 2 bases from J, leaving 13 bases between. This CDR3 is built from 14 residues. Per the germline V gene, CDR1 is MNHEY and CDR2 is SVGAGI. CDR3 residues: CASRRVRRQETQYF. CDR3 coding DNA: TGTGCCAGCAGGAGGGTTAGGCGGCAAGAGACCCAGTACTTC.

The gene calls are TRBV5-1 and TRBJ2-1; D remains ambiguous. The CDR3 spans 16 residues. Trimming cost V 0 bases and J 0 bases, with 10 bases left between them. Per the germline V gene, CDR1 is SGHRS and CDR2 is YFSETQ. The CDR3 loop is CASSLGSPSSYNEQFF. For the CDR3, the DNA is TGCGCCAGCAGCTTGGGTAGCCCTAGCTCCTACAATGAGCAGTTCTTC.

The rearrangement links TRBV5-6 to TRBJ1-5; no firm D call. The V end lost 3 bases, the J end lost 4 bases, and 8 bases lay between the germline ends. Per germline, CDR1 SGHDT and CDR2 YYEEEE. The CDR3 contains 13 residues. In DNA, the CDR3 is TGTGCCAGCAGCTCCGAAGGGAATCAGCCCCAGCATTTT. This gives the protein CASSSEGNQPQHF.

This clone was observed a few times. The chain links TRBV5-5 to TRBJ2-7; no clear D gene. CDR1 and CDR2 (germline): SGHKS, YYEKEE (reference sequence). CDR3 length: 15 amino acids. V was shortened by 0 bases and J by 2 bases, with 12 bases between the two germline ends. DNA for the CDR3: TGTGCCAGCAGCTTGGCAGACCTTGCTACCTACGAGCAGTACGTC. It codes for CASSLADLATYEQYV.